The clone carrying this TCR beta chain has ten or more counts. Trimming removed 2 bases at V and 1 base at J, with 8 bases between. CDR1 MNHEY and CDR2 SVGEGT come from the germline V gene. CDR3 length equals 14 residues. In TCRdb, the 5' RACE reads were re-called with MiXCR into one record per CDR3 protein. The data show 650,000 to 800,000 distinct CDR3 sequences, approximately 9% seen once. This entry is derived from a study of identical twins. These sequences were also reported in another study, on yellow fever vaccine responses in identical twins.

Input material: PBMCs. The clonotype was recovered from a woman aged 18-35 years in good health. The chain uses TRBV6-2 or TRBV6-3 and TRBJ1-1, with D possibly matching TRBD1 (5 bases). CDR3 residues: CASSYGGENTEAFF. For the CDR3, the DNA is TGTGCCAGCAGTTACGGGGGGGAGAACACTGAAGCTTTCTTT.